The present entry profiles one TCR beta chain with its context. Its antigen is not known. The sample comes from a study of T cells expressing NK-cell markers. As for the study in general: With respect to HCMV, most of the eight sequenced donors were seropositive, and one was seronegative.

Study conclusions and caveats: A few donors' CD3+CD56-NKG2C+ cells were dominated by the same clonotypes.

The germline V gene has CDR1 DFQATT and CDR2 SNEGSKA (reference sequence). This CDR3 is built from 13 residues. From its re-call of the 5' RACE reads, TCRdb lists each CDR3 protein once, without DNA. The sample holds about 120,000 distinct CDR3 sequences. Sequencing was performed on blood T cells: a sorted CD56 or NKG2C T cell subset, CD4+ or CD8+ T cells, or bulk PBMC T cells (not recorded which). The rearrangement uses TRBV20-1 and TRBJ1-1. This clonotype was sampled from a woman between 18 and 69 years old in good health. The CDR3 loop reads CSAEGGVNTEAFF.